This entry features one TCR beta chain sequence. Authors' processing steps: Estimates of nucleated cell counts were drawn from the amplification of reference gene primers. Assay used: immunoSEQ multiplex PCR; TCRdb lists only in-frame clones, some missing. V and J calls and clone size are as listed in that table; D and trimming were resolved from the DNA. The sample gives around 370,000 clones, 90% of which show up once; around 7% is in the top ten. The data stem from a study of blood T cell repertoires in COVID-19. Across the study: Samples came from the United States, Italy and Spain, spanning acute and convalescent COVID-19. T cells, B-cell-depleted T cells, or PBMCs provided the cDNA or gDNA that served as material.

The CDR3 runs 16 residues. V shed 5 bases, J shed 2 bases, and the junction held 4 bases outside the gene matches. The germline gives CDR1 KGHDR, CDR2 SFDVKD. The specimen was peripheral blood. The clonotype was recovered from a young man with active or convalescent COVID-19. The V gene is TRBV24-1, the J gene TRBJ2-3, with 12 bases fitting TRBD2. This CDR3 reads CATSVGTSGHTDTQYF. The CDR3 DNA is TGTGCCACCAGTGTGGGGACTAGCGGGCACACAGATACGCAGTATTTT.